The TCR beta chain under discussion was sequenced for a study of blood T cell repertoires in COVID-19. About the study: T cells, B-cell-depleted T cells, or PBMCs provided the cDNA or gDNA that served as material.

TCRdb keeps only in-frame clones here, not all; method: immunoSEQ multiplex PCR. This table holds nearly 250,000 clones, approximately 84% found once. The sample was peripheral blood. The receptor was derived from an elderly woman with acute or convalescent COVID-19.

CDR3 DNA: TGTGCCAGCAGCCTAAGCCCGGGCGGTAGCGGGAGTAGCAATGAGCAGTTCTTC. Its translation: CASSLSPGGSGSSNEQFF. This rearrangement joins TRBV11-2 to TRBJ2-1, with 9 bases aligning to TRBD2. CDR3 length: 18 residues. Germline-derived CDR1 and CDR2 are SGHAT and FQNNGV. J was trimmed by 6 bases and V by 5 bases; bases with no gene match: 17.